The 13 T cell receptor beta chains listed next were all sequenced from one sample in a study of cytotoxic CD8 clonotypes in ibrutinib-treated CLL. Clones were sequenced by immunoSEQ multiplex PCR, and TCRdb holds only the in-frame ones, with some missing. The table lists roughly 200,000 clones, 60% to 80% of them singletons. This specimen consisted of PBMCs, obtained after 12 months of ibrutinib treatment. These receptor sequences come from a human donor with chronic lymphocytic leukemia.

The rearrangement joins TRBV4-2 to TRBJ2-3; no reliable D call. CDR3 length equals 15 residues. Trimming removed 2 bases at V and 10 bases at J, with 19 bases between. Germline values: CDR1 LGHNA, CDR2 YNFKEQ. CDR3 DNA: TGTGCCAGCAGCCAATCCGCGCCTTCTGGCGGTGCGCAGTATTTT. Translation: CASSQSAPSGGAQYF.

CDR3 DNA sequence: TGTGCCAGCAGCCCCGGGGGCACTAGGAATGAGCAGTTCTTC. This encodes CASSPGGTRNEQFF. The chain couples TRBV7-3 to TRBJ2-1; either TRBD1 or TRBD2 may supply D (6 bases each). Trimming took off 5 bases at V and 7 bases at J, with 15 bases between the two ends. CDR1 is SGHTA, CDR2 FQGTGA, per germline. This CDR3 contains 14 residues. The complete variable domain, with remaining parts taken from reference TRBV7-3 and TRBJ2-1, reads GAGVSQTPSNKVTEKGKYVELRCDPISGHTALYWYRQSLGQGPEFLIYFQGTGAADDSGLPNDRFFAVRPEGSVSTLKIQRTERGDSAVYLCASSPGGTRNEQFFGPGTRLTVL.

The rearrangement joins TRBV7-2 to TRBJ1-1; TRBD1 matches 8 bases. The V gene's germline CDR1 is SGHTA and CDR2 FQGNSA. Trimming cost V 5 bases and J 1 base; bases outside gene matches: 6. The CDR3 consists of 15 residues. CDR3 residues: CASSTRQGKNTEAFF. The CDR3 DNA reads TGTGCCAGCAGCACGCGACAGGGGAAGAACACTGAAGCTTTCTTT. Full variable domain (missing parts from reference TRBV7-2 and TRBJ1-1): GAGVSQSPSNKVTEKGKDVELRCDPISGHTALYWYRQSLGQGLEFLIYFQGNSAPDKSGLPSDRFSAERTGGSVSTLTIQRTQQEDSAVYLCASSTRQGKNTEAFFGQGTRLTVV.

CDR3 amino acids: CASSVAGVRGYTF. The CDR3 region has the DNA TGTGCCAGCAGCGTAGCAGGGGTCCGTGGCTACACCTTC. J is TRBJ1-2 and V is TRBV9; maybe TRBD1 (6 bases). This CDR3 has 13 amino acids. Germline V gene data show CDR1 as SGDLS and CDR2 as YYNGEE. Trimming left V 0 bases short and J 7 bases short, with 10 bases between.

DNA of the CDR3: TGTGCCAGCAGTGCGGCTAGGAGCAGACTTAATGAAAAACTGTTTTTT. It is translated as CASSAARSRLNEKLFF. The chain joins TRBV6-1 to TRBJ1-4, with no clear D. V shed 4 bases and J shed 4 bases, with 16 bases lying between them. Germline V gives CDR1 MNHNS, CDR2 SASEGT. The CDR3 covers 16 residues.

The chain recombines TRBV7-2 with TRBJ2-3, with D possibly matching TRBD2 (6 bases). The V gene's germline CDR1 is SGHTA and CDR2 FQGNSA. The CDR3 has 13 residues. V was clipped by 0 bases and J by 6 bases, with 7 bases between them. CDR3 nucleotides: TGTGCCAGCAGCTTAGCGGAGGGGGATACGCAGTATTTT. Translated: CASSLAEGDTQYF. Full variable domain (remainder filled in from reference TRBV7-2 and TRBJ2-3): GAGVSQSPSNKVTEKGKDVELRCDPISGHTALYWYRQSLGQGLEFLIYFQGNSAPDKSGLPSDRFSAERTGGSVSTLTIQRTQQEDSAVYLCASSLAEGDTQYFGPGTRLTVL.

The V call is TRBV6-5, the J call TRBJ2-7; D is unclear. The CDR3 is made up of 15 amino acids. V was cut by 10 bases and J by 3 bases, with 22 bases left in between. Germline V lookup: CDR1 MNHEY, CDR2 SVGAGI. The CDR3 reads CATRKGDNSIYEQYF. The CDR3 DNA follows: TGTGCCACCAGGAAGGGCGACAACTCTATCTACGAGCAGTACTTC.

The chain carries TRBV7-2 and TRBJ2-7; tentative D call: TRBD1 (6 bases). Germline V CDR1 and CDR2: SGHTA, FQGNSA. The CDR3 sequence is 14 residues long. The V and J ends lost 0 bases and 5 bases respectively, with 11 bases between them. CDR3 region: CASSLAAGANEQYF. The CDR3 DNA reads as TGTGCCAGCAGCTTAGCTGCAGGGGCGAACGAGCAGTACTTC.

The V call is TRBV4-2, the J call TRBJ2-7; tentative D call: TRBD1 (5 bases). Trimming took off 0 bases at V and 1 base at J, with 10 bases between the two ends. The CDR3 extends over 15 amino acids. Germline CDR1 reads LGHNA; CDR2 reads YNFKEQ. In DNA form, the CDR3 reads TGTGCCAGCAGCCAAGATCTGACAGCTTCCTACGAGCAGTACTTC. Translated, it gives CASSQDLTASYEQYF.

J is TRBJ2-5 and V is TRBV18, with TRBD1 as a possible D gene (5 bases). V was shortened by 3 bases and J by 4 bases, with 12 bases between the two germline ends. CDR1 is KGHSH, CDR2 LQKENI, per germline. The CDR3 runs 14 residues. The CDR3 here is CASSPLPRAETQYF. CDR3 coding DNA: TGTGCCAGCTCACCGTTGCCCAGGGCAGAGACCCAGTACTTC.

The V and J genes are TRBV7-2 and TRBJ2-5, with D tentatively TRBD1 (5 bases). In germline, CDR1 is SGHTA, CDR2 FQGNSA. The CDR3 has 14 residues. Trimming cost V 5 bases and J 5 bases, with 15 bases left between them. In nucleotides, the CDR3 is TGTGCCAGCAGCCCACAGGTTTTCCTGGAGACCCAGTACTTC. It codes for CASSPQVFLETQYF. The entire variable domain, with the rest obtained from reference TRBV7-2 and TRBJ2-5, is as follows: GAGVSQSPSNKVTEKGKDVELRCDPISGHTALYWYRQSLGQGLEFLIYFQGNSAPDKSGLPSDRFSAERTGGSVSTLTIQRTQQEDSAVYLCASSPQVFLETQYFGPGTRLLVL.

This clone turned up a few times. The same CDR3 is also encoded by other DNA sequences in this sample. The chain recombines TRBV30 with TRBJ1-2; D might be TRBD1 (5 bases). CDR3 length equals 13 residues. Germline loops: CDR1 GTSNPN, CDR2 SVGIG (reference sequence). With 0 bases removed from V and 3 bases from J, the gap between germline ends came to 8 bases. Here the CDR3 DNA reads TGTGCCTGGAGTGTACGGGGGGACTATGGCTACACCTTC. It encodes CAWSVRGDYGYTF.

This clone has only one observation. This chain joins TRBV4-1 and TRBJ2-7; D is unresolved. The germline V and J ends were trimmed by 0 bases and 4 bases, with 10 bases remaining between them. This CDR3 comprises 14 residues. Germline CDR1 is MGHRA and CDR2 is YSYEKL. The CDR3: CASSQDPAGYEQYF. The CDR3 DNA is TGCGCCAGCAGCCAAGATCCGGCCGGGTACGAGCAGTACTTC.